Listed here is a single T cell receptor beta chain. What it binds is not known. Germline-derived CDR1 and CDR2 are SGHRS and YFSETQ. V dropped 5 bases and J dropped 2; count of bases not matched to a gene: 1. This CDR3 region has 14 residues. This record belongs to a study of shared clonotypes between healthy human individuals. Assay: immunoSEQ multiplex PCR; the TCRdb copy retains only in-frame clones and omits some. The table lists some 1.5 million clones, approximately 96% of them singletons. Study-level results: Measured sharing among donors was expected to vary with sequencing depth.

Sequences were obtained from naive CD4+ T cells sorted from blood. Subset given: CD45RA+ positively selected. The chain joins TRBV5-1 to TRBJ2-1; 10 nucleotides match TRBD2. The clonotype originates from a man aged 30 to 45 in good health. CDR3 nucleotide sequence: TGCGCCAGCAGGACTAGCGGGCCCTACAATGAGCAGTTCTTC. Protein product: CASRTSGPYNEQFF. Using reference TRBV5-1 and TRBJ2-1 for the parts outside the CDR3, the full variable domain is KAGVTQTPRYLIKTRGQQVTLSCSPISGHRSVSWYQQTPGQGLQFLFEYFSETQRNKGNFPGRFSGRQFSNSRSEMNVSTLELGDSALYLCASRTSGPYNEQFFGPGTRLTVL.